Here is one T cell receptor beta chain with its context. Its antigen is not yet known. Per-nucleotide qualities are absent, and no much larger clonotype sits a single base away. The CDR3 regions of human TCRbeta chains were analyzed by immunosequencing. The paper's data handling went like this. TCRs in the repertoires were matched against a reference library of SARS-CoV-2-specific TCRs that had been generated with the MIRA antigen-specificity platform. Breadth meant the fraction of unique TCRs that were SARS-CoV-2-associated, whereas depth meant the fraction of total T cells that were SARS-CoV-2-associated. Using the MIRA data, every spike-specific TCR was mapped to the spike region that the TCR reacted to and assigned to either a CD4 or a CD8 class. Log10-transformed breadth and depth values were compared by one-way ANOVA with Sidak's multiple comparisons tests. TCRdb retrieved this table from immuneACCESS and kept in-frame rearrangements only. Not all clones are present; in checked studies, unresolved V genes account for under half, and no reason is known for the remainder. V, J and clone size derive from that table, while D and trimming were established from the DNA sequence. Counted in this sample were about 86,000 clones; approximately 78% of them appeared once. Together, the top ten hold more than 20% of the sample.

These data are taken from a study of T cell responses to AZD1222 COVID-19 vaccine (dated by TCRdb to about 2021). Regarding the research as a whole: AZD1222 recipients whose second dose came at about 4 weeks and those whose second dose came at about 12 weeks were combined into one group, since spike-specific TCR depth and breadth did not differ between the two schedules. Enrollment into the trials was organized by age into subgroups of 18-55, 56-69 and 70-plus years, and those subgroups contained roughly 150, 30 and 60 TCR-sequenced participants, respectively. TCR sequencing was performed for roughly 240 trial participants, of whom 200 to 220 were given two doses of AZD1222 and 26 were given two doses of MenACWY control vaccine.

This specimen's time point label, per the study, means: baseline before first vaccination. The vaccinee samples were drawn from two UK trials, COV001 and COV002, one of which was a single-blind randomized controlled phase 2/3 trial testing AZD1222 (ChAdOx1 nCoV-19) in healthy adults. Trial participant PBMC samples were collected at day 0 and day 28 after the second dose for TCRbeta chain sequencing. Study-level results and caveats: In the small 56-69-year group, the increase in depth fell short of significance, most likely because of low power. Most participants were white British and females outnumbered males, and the authors suggested that clonal diversity may have been underestimated. CD4 TCRs associated with the vaccine covered the entire spike protein, and the dominant responses were in regions 160-218 and 743-854. Nearly half of unique spike-specific TCRs reportedly recognized epitopes outside regions mutated in the B.1.351 and B.1.1.7 variants. Because no samples from the day 14 peak response were available, repertoires could be characterized only after the peak T cell response. Spike-specific TCR breadth and depth rose significantly after two AZD1222 doses compared with day 0 and with MenACWY recipients. Conclusions about previously exposed vaccinees are limited because only 6 or 7 AZD1222 recipients were SARS-CoV-2 seropositive at baseline.

Germline trimming amounts to 6 bases on V and 2 bases on J, with 3 as the count of junction bases outside the gene matches. The germline V gene provides CDR1 SGHNT and CDR2 YENEEA. The CDR3 contains 14 residues, cysteine and phenylalanine counted. Of all the DNA, just the CDR3 is kept, 42 bases in frame from base 1. The sequencing used peripheral blood, collected on day 0 of AZD1222 vaccination. The sequence is built from TRBV11-3 and TRBJ2-2; 7 bases in between match TRBD1. This receptor was taken from an adult in good health. The nucleotide sequence is given as TGTGCCAGCAGTCGACAGGGAAACACCGGGGAGCTGTTTTTT. It is translated as CASSRQGNTGELFF.